A single TCR beta chain is shown here with its context. Produced via immunoSEQ multiplex PCR; TCRdb's table is partial and in-frame only. The sample contains some 57,000 clones, around 95% of which appear only once. V was cut by 1 base and J by 0 bases, with 7 bases left in between. Looked up from germline, CDR1 is SGHDT and CDR2 is YYEEEE. The CDR3 runs 15 residues. The data belong to a study of control samples from healthy donors and cancer patients. J is TRBJ1-4 and V is TRBV5-6; D call uncertain. This clonotype was sampled from a young man in good health. The sample consisted of blood. As DNA, the CDR3 is TGTGCCAGCAGCTTGAGGCGGACAACTAATGAAAAACTGTTTTTT. This gives the protein CASSLRRTTNEKLFF.